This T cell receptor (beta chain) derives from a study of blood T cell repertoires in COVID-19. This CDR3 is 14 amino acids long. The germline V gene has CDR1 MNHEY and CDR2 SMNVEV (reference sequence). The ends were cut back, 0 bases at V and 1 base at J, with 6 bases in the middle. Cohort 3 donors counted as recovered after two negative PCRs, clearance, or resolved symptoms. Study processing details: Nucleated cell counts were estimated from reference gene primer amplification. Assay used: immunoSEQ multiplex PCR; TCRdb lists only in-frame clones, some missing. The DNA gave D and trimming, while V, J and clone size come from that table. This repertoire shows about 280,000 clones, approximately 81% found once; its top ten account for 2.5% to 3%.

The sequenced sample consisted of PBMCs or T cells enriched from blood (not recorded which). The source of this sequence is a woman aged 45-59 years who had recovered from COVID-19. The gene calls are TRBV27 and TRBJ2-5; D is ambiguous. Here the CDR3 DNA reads TGTGCCAGCAGTTTATCGAGGAGCCAAGAGACCCAGTACTTC. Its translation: CASSLSRSQETQYF.